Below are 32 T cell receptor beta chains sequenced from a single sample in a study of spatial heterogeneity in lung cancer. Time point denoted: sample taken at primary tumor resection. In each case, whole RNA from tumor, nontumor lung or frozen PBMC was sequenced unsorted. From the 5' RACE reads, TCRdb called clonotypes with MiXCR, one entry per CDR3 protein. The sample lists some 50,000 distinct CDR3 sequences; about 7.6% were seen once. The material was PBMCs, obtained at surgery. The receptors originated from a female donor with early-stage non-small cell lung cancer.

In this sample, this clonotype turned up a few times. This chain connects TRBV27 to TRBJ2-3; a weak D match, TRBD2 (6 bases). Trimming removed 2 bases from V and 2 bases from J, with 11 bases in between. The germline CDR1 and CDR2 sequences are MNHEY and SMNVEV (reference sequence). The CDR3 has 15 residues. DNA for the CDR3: TGTGCCAGCAGTTTAATGGGCGGGGTCACAGATACGCAGTATTTT. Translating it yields CASSLMGGVTDTQYF.

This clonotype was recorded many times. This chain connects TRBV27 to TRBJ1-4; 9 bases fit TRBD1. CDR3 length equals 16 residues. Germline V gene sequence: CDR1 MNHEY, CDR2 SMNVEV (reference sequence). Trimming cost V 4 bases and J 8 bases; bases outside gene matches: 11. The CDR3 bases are TGTGCCAGCAGTTCACCCAACAGGGGGCTACGGGAAAAACTGTTTTTT. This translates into CASSSPNRGLREKLFF.

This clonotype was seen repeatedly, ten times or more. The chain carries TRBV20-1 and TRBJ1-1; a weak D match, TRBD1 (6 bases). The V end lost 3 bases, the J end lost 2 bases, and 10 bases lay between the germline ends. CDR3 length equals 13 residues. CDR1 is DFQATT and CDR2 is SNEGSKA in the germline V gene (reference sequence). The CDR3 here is CSARQGLNTEAFF. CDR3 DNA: TGCAGTGCTAGGCAGGGGCTAAACACTGAAGCTTTCTTT.

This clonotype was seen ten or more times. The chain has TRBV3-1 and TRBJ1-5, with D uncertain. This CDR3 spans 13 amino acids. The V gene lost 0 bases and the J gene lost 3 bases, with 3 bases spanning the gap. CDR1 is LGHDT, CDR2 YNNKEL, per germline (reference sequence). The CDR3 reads CASSQDLNQPQHF. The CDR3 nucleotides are TGTGCCAGCAGCCAAGACCTCAATCAGCCCCAGCATTTT.

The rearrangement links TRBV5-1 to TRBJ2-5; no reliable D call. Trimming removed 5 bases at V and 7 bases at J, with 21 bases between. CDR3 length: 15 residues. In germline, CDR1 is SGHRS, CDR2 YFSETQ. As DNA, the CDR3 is TGCGCCAGCAGGACTTTCGAGCTTTCGGTCGGGACCCAGTACTTC. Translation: CASRTFELSVGTQYF.

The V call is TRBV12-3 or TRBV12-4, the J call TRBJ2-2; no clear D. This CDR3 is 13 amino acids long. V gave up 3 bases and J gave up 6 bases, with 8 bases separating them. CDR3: CASSFNGAGELFF. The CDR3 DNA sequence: TGTGCCAGCAGTTTTAATGGGGCCGGGGAGCTGTTTTTT.

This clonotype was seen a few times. CDR3 DNA: TGTGCCAGTAGTATAGAGAGGACAGATACGCAGTATTTT. As protein: CASSIERTDTQYF. J is TRBJ2-3 and V is TRBV19; no definite D call. V lost 0 bases, J lost 3 bases, and 4 bases lay in between. Germline CDR1 is LNHDA and CDR2 is SQIVND (reference sequence). The CDR3 has 13 residues.

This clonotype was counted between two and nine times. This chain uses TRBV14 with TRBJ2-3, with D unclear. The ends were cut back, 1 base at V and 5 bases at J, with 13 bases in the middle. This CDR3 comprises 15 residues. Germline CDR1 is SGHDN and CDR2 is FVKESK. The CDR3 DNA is TGTGCCAGCAGCCAAGTAGGGCTCTTCCGAGATACGCAGTATTTT. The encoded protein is CASSQVGLFRDTQYF.

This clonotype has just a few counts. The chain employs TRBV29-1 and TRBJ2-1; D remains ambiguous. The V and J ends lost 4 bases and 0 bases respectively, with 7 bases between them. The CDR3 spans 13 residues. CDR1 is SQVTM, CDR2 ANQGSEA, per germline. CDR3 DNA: TGCAGCGTTGGACGCACCTCCTACAATGAGCAGTTCTTC. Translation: CSVGRTSYNEQFF.

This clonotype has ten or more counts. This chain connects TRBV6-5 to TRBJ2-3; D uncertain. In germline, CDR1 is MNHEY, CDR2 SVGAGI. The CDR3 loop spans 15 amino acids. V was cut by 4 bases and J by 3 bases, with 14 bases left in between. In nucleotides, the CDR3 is TGTGCCAGCAGTTTTACCGGAGCGATGACAGATACGCAGTATTTT. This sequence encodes CASSFTGAMTDTQYF.

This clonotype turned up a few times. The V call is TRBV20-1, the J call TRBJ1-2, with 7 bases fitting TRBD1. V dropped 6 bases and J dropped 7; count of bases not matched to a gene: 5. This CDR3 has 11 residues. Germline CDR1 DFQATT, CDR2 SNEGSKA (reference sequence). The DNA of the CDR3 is TGCAGTGCCAAGACAGGGTTTGGCTACACCTTC. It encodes CSAKTGFGYTF.

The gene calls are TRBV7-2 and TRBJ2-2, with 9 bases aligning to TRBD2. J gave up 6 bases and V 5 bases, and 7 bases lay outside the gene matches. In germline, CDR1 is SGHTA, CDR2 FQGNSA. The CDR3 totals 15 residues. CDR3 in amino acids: CASSAGGRNSGELFF. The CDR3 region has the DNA TGTGCCAGCAGCGCGGGGGGGCGAAACTCCGGGGAGCTGTTTTTT.

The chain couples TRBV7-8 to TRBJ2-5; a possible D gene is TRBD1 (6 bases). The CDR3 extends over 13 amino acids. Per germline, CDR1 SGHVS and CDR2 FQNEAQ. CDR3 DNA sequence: TGTGAAAGACCCCAACAGGGTAGGGAGACCCAGTACTTC. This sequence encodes CERPQQGRETQYF.

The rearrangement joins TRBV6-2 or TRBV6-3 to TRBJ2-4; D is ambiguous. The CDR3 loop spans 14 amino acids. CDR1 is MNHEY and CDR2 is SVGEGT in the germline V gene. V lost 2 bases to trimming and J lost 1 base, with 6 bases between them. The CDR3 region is CASSYDLAKNIQYF. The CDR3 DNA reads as TGTGCCAGCAGTTACGACTTGGCCAAAAACATTCAGTACTTC.

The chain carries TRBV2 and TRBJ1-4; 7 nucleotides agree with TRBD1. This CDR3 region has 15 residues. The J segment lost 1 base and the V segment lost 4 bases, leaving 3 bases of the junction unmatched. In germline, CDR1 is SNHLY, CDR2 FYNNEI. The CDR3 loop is CASSGQGGTNEKLFF. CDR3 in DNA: TGTGCCAGCAGTGGTCAGGGGGGAACTAATGAAAAACTGTTTTTT.

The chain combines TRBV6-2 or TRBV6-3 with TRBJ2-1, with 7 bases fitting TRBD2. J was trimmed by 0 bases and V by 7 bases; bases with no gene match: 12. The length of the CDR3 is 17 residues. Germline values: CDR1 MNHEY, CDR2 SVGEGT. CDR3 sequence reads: CASNGGLIFSSYNEQFF. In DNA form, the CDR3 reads TGTGCCAGCAACGGGGGGTTAATCTTTAGCTCCTACAATGAGCAGTTCTTC.

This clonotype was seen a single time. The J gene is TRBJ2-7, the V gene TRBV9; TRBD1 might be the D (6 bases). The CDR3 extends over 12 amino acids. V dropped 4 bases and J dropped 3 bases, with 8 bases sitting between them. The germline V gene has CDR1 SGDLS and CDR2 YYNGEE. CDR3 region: CASSRTDYEQYF. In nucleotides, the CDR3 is TGTGCCAGCAGCCGGACAGACTACGAGCAGTACTTC. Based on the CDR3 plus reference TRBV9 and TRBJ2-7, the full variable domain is DSGVTQTPKHLITATGQRVTLRCSPRSGDLSVYWYQQSLDQGLQFLIQYYNGEERAKGNILERFSAQQFPDLHSELNLSSLELGDSALYFCASSRTDYEQYFGPGTRLTVT.

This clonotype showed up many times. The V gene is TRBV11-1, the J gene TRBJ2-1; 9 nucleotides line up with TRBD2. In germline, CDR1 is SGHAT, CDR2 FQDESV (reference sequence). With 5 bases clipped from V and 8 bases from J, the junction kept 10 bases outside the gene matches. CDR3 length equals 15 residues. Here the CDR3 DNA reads TGTGCCAGCAGCCCATCGGGACTAGCTTCGTATGAGCAGTTCTTC. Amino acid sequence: CASSPSGLASYEQFF.

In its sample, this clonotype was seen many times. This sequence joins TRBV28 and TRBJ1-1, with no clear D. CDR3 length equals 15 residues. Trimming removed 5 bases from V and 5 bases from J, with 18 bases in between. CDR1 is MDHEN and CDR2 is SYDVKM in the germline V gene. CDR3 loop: CASSGTGIPATEAFF. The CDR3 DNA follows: TGTGCCAGCAGTGGAACCGGGATCCCGGCGACTGAAGCTTTCTTT. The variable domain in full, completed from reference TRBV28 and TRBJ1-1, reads DVKVTQSSRYLVKRTGEKVFLECVQDMDHENMFWYRQDPGLGLRLIYFSYDVKMKEKGDIPEGYSVSREKKERFSLILESASTNQTSMYLCASSGTGIPATEAFFGQGTRLTVV.

The DNA of the CDR3 is TGTGCCAGCAGCGAAACCGGGACTAGCCTGACCGGGGAGCTGTTTTTT. Encoded protein: CASSETGTSLTGELFF. J is TRBJ2-2 and V is TRBV9, with 9 bases fitting TRBD2. CDR1 is SGDLS and CDR2 is YYNGEE in the germline V gene. The CDR3 extends over 16 amino acids. V dropped 3 bases and J dropped 5; count of bases not matched to a gene: 8. The variable domain in full, completed from reference TRBV9 and TRBJ2-2, reads DSGVTQTPKHLITATGQRVTLRCSPRSGDLSVYWYQQSLDQGLQFLIQYYNGEERAKGNILERFSAQQFPDLHSELNLSSLELGDSALYFCASSETGTSLTGELFFGEGSRLTVL.

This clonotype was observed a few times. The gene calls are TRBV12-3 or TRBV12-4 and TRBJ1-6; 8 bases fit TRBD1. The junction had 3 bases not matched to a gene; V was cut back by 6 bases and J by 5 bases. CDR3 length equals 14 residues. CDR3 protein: CASRLTGDNSPLHF. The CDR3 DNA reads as TGTGCCAGCAGACTGACAGGGGATAATTCACCCCTCCACTTT.

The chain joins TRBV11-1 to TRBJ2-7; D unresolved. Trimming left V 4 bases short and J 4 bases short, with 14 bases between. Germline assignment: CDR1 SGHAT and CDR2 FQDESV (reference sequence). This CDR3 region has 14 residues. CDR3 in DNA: TGTGCCAGCAGCTCAGAAGCCGAACCGTACGAGCAGTACTTC. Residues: CASSSEAEPYEQYF.

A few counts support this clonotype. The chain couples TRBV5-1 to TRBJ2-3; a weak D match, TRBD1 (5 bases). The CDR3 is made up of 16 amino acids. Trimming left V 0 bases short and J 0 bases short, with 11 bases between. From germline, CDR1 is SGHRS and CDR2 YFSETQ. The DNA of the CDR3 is TGCGCCAGCAGCTTGGAATTAGGGGTTAGCACAGATACGCAGTATTTT. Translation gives CASSLELGVSTDTQYF.

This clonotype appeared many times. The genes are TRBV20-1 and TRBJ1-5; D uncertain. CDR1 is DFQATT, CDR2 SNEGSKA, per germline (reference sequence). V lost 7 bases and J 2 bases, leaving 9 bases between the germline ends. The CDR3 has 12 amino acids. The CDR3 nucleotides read TGCAGTGGCGGGCGGGGCAATCAGCCCCAGCATTTT. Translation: CSGGRGNQPQHF.

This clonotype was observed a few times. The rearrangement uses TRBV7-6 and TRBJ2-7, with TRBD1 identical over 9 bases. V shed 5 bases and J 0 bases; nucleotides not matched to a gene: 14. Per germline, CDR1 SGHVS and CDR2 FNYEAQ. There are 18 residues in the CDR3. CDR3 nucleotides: TGTGCCAGCAGCGACGGGACAGGGCTGTCGATGGGCTCCTACGAGCAGTACTTC. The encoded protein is CASSDGTGLSMGSYEQYF.

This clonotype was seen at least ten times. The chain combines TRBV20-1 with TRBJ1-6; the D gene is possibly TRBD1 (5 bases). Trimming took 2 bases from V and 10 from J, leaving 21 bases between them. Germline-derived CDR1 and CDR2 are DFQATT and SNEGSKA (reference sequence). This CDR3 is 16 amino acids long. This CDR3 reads CSARPGGGFESSPLHF. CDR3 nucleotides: TGCAGTGCTAGACCGGGGGGAGGGTTTGAGAGCTCACCCCTCCACTTT.

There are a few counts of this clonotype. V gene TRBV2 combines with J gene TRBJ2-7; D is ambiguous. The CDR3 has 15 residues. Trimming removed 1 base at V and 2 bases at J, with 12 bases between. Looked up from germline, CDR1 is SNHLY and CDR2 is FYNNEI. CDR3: CASSEGSWVAYEQYF. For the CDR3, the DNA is TGTGCCAGCAGTGAAGGGTCTTGGGTGGCCTACGAGCAGTACTTC.

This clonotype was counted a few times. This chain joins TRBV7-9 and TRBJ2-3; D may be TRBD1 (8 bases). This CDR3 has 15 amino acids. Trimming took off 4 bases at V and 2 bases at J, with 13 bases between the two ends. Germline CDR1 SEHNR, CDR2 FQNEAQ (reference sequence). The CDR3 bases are TGTGCCAGCAGCTCGACAGGGGACTACACAGATACGCAGTATTTT. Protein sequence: CASSSTGDYTDTQYF.

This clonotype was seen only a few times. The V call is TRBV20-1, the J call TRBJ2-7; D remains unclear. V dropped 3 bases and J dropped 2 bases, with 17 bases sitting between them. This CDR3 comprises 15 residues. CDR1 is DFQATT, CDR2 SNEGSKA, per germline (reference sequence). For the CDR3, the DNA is TGCAGTGCTAGTGGTGGCAGCGATCCTACCTACGAGCAGTACTTC. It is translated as CSASGGSDPTYEQYF.

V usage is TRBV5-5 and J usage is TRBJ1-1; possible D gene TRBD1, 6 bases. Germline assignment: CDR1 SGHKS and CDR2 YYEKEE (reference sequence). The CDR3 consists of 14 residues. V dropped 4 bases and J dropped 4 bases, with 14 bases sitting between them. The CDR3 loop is CASSGGGGLTEAFF. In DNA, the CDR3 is TGTGCCAGCAGCGGCGGGGGGGGCCTCACTGAAGCTTTCTTT.

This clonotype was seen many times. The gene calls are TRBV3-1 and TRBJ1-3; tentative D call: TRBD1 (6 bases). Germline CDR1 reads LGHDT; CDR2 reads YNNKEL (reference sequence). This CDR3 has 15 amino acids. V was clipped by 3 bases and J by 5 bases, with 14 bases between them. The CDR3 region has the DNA TGTGCCAGCAGCCACGGACAGCTCCGTCGAAACACCATATATTTT. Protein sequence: CASSHGQLRRNTIYF.

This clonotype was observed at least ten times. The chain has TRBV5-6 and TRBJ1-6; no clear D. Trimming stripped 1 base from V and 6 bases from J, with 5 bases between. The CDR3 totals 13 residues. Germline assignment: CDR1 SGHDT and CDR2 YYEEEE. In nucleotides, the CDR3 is TGTGCCAGCAGCTTGCTGTCTAATTCACCCCTCCACTTT. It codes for CASSLLSNSPLHF.